This T cell receptor (beta chain) was sequenced in a study of blood T cell repertoires in COVID-19. Study summary: The study drew acute and convalescent COVID-19 samples from the United States, Italy and Spain. T cells, B-cell-depleted T cells, or PBMCs supplied cDNA or gDNA.

Germline V gene lookup returns CDR1 MGHRA and CDR2 YSYEKL. With V trimmed by 0 bases and J by 2 bases, 12 bases remained unmatched. The CDR3 is 19 amino acids. In the original processing: Cell counts per sample came from amplifying reference gene primers. Libraries were prepared by immunoSEQ multiplex PCR; TCRdb keeps only in-frame clonotypes and omits some of them. That table is the source of V, J and clone size, and D and trimming were worked out from the DNA. Among some 160,000 clones, about 89% were seen once, and the ten largest hold about 3%. The J gene is TRBJ1-5, the V gene TRBV4-1; 8 positions agree with TRBD1. The source of this sequence is a man aged 55 to 70 with acute or convalescent COVID-19. Sequencing was carried out using peripheral blood. In DNA form, the CDR3 reads TGCGCCAGCAGCCAAGATCACTGGGACAGGAGCAAACGCAATCAGCCCCAGCATTTT. Residues: CASSQDHWDRSKRNQPQHF.